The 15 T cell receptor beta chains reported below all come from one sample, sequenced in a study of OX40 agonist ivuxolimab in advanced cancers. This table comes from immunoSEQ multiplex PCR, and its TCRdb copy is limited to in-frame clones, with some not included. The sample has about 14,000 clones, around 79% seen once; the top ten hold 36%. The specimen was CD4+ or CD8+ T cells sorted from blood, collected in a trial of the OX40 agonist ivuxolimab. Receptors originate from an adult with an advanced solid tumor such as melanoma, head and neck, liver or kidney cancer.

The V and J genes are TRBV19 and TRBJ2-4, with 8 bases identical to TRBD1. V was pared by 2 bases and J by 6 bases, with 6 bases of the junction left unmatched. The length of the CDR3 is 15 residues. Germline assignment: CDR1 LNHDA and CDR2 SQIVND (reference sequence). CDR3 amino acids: CASSIRQGFGNIQYF. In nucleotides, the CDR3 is TGTGCCAGTAGTATAAGACAGGGGTTTGGAAACATTCAGTACTTC.

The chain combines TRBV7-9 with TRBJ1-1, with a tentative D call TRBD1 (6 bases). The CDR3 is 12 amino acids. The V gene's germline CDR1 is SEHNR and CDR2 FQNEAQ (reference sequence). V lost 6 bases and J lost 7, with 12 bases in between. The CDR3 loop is CASRYDRFEAFF. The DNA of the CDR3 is TGTGCCAGCAGATACGACAGGTTTGAAGCTTTCTTT.

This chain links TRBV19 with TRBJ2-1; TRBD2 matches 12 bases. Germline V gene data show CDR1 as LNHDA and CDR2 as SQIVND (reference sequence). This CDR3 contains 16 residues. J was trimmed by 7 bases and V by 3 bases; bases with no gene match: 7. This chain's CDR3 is CASSILLAGGGNEQFF. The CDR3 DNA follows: TGTGCCAGTAGTATCCTACTAGCGGGAGGAGGGAATGAGCAGTTCTTC.

CDR3: CATMGGDRGYNEQFF. The CDR3 DNA reads as TGTGCCACCATGGGAGGGGACAGGGGGTACAATGAGCAGTTCTTC. The rearrangement uses TRBV27 and TRBJ2-1; 11 positions match TRBD1. The CDR3 covers 15 residues. Germline V CDR1 and CDR2: MNHEY, SMNVEV (reference sequence). V dropped 10 bases and J dropped 4; count of bases not matched to a gene: 9.

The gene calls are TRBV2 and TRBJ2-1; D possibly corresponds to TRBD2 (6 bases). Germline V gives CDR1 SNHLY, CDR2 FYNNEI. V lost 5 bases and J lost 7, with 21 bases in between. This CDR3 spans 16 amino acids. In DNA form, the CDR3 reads TGTGCCAGCAGTTTAGGGTCGGGAGCGAGTGGAAATGAGCAGTTCTTC. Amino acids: CASSLGSGASGNEQFF.

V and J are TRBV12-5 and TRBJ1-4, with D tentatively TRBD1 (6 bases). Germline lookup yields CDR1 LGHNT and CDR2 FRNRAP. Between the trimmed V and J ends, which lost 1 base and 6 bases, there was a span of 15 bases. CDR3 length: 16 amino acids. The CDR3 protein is CASGLARGLLDEKLFF. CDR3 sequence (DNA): TGTGCTAGTGGTTTGGCCAGGGGTTTATTAGATGAAAAACTGTTTTTT.

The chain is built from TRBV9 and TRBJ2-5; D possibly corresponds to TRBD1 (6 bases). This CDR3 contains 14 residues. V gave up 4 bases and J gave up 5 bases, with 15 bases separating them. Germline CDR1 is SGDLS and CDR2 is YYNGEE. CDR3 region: CASSPGADVETQYF. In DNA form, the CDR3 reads TGTGCCAGCAGCCCAGGGGCGGATGTGGAGACCCAGTACTTC.

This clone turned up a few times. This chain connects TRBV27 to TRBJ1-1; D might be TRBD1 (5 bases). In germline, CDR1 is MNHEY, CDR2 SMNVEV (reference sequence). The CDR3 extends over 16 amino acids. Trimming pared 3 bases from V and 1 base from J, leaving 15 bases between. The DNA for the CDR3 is TGTGCCAGCAGTTTTGGGTGGGGCACAGGGAACACTGAAGCTTTCTTT. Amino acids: CASSFGWGTGNTEAFF.

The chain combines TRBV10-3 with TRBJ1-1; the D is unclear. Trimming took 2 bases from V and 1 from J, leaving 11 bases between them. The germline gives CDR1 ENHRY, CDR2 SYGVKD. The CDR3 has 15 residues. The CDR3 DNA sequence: TGTGCCATCAGTGAGGACAACTCGGCGAACACTGAAGCTTTCTTT. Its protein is CAISEDNSANTEAFF.

The CDR3 DNA reads as TGTGCCAGCAGTTTGTATCTTGGGCGCGGCTACACCTTC. Translation: CASSLYLGRGYTF. The rearrangement links TRBV6-5 to TRBJ1-2, with D uncertain. This CDR3 is built from 13 residues. CDR1 and CDR2 from the germline V gene are MNHEY and SVGAGI. V lost 4 bases to trimming and J lost 8 bases, with 14 bases between them.

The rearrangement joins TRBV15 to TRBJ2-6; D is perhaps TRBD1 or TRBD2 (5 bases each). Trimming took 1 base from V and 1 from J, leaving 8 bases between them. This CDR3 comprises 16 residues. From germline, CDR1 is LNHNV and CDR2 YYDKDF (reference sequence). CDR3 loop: CATSRGGVSGANVLTF. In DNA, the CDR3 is TGTGCCACCAGCAGAGGAGGGGTTTCTGGGGCCAACGTCCTGACTTTC.

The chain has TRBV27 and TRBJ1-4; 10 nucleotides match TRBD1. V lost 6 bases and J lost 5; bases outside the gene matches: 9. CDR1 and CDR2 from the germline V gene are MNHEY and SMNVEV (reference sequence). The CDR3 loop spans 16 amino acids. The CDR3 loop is CASSIRQGARNEKLFF. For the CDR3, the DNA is TGTGCCAGCAGCATCAGACAGGGGGCGCGAAATGAAAAACTGTTTTTT.

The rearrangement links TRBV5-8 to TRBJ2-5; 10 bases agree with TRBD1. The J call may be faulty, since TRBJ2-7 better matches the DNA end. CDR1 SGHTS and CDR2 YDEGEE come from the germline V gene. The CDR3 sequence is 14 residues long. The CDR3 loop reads CASSQGTGAYEQYF. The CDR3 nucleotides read TGTGCCAGCAGCCAAGGGACAGGGGCCTACGAGCAGTACTTC.

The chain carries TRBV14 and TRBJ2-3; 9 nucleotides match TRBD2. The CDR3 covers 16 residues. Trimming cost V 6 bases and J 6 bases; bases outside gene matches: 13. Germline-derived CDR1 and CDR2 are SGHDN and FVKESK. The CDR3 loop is CASSHSWREGRDTQYF. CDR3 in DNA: TGTGCCAGCAGTCACTCTTGGCGGGAGGGCCGTGATACGCAGTATTTT.

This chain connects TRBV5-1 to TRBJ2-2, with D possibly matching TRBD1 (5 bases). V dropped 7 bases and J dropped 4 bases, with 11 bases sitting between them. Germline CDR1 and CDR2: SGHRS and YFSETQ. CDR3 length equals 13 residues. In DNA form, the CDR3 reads TGCGCCAGCTCGACAGAACCCACCGGGGAGCTGTTTTTT. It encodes CASSTEPTGELFF. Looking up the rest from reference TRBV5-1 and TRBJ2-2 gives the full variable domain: KAGVTQTPRYLIKTRGQQVTLSCSPISGHRSVSWYQQTPGQGLQFLFEYFSETQRNKGNFPGRFSGRQFSNSRSEMNVSTLELGDSALYLCASSTEPTGELFFGEGSRLTVL.